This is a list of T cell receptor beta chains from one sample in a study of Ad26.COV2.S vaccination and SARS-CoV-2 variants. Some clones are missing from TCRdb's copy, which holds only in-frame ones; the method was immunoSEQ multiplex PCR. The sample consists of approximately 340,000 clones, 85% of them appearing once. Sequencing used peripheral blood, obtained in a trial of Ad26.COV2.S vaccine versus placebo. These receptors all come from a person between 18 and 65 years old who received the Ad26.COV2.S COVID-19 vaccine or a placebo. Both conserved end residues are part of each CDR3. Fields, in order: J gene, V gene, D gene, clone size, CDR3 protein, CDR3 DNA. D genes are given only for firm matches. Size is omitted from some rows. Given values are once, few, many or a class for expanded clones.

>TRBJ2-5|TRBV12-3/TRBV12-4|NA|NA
CASSLARPETQYF
TGTGCCAGCAGCCTTGCCAGGCCCGAGACCCAGTACTTC
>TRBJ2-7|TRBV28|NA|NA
CASSPRGRIYEQYF
TGTGCCAGCAGTCCCCGAGGACGGATCTACGAGCAGTACTTC
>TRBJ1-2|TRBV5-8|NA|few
CASSLSGYGYTF
TGTGCCAGCAGCTTGTCGGGCTATGGCTACACCTTC
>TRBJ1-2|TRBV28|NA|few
CASRVGGNRFDYGYTF
TGTGCCAGCAGGGTGGGGGGGAACAGGTTTGACTATGGCTACACCTTC
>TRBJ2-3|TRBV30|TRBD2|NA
CAWTLAEAGRVADTQYF
TGTGCCTGGACCCTGGCGGAGGCGGGGAGGGTTGCAGATACGCAGTATTTT
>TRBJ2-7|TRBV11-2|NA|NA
CASSFNTGEQYF
TGTGCCAGCAGCTTTAATACGGGGGAGCAGTACTTC
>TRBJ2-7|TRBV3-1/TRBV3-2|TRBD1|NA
CASSQKGQGLLAGKSTYEQYF
TGTGCCAGCAGCCAAAAGGGACAGGGGTTATTAGCGGGAAAGTCTACCTACGAGCAGTACTTC
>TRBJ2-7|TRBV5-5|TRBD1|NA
CASSLDRGLEQYF
TGTGCCAGCAGCCTCGACAGGGGGCTCGAGCAGTACTTC
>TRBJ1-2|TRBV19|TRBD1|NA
CASRTGLNYGYTF
TGTGCCAGCCGGACAGGCCTTAACTATGGCTACACCTTC
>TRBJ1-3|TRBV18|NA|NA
CASSPSVSGNTIYF
TGTGCCAGCTCACCAAGTGTCTCTGGAAACACCATATATTTT
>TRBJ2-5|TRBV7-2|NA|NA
CASSTVVAEQETQYF
TGTGCCAGCAGCACCGTAGTGGCGGAGCAAGAGACCCAGTACTTC
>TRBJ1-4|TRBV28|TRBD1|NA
CASSRTGGDEKLFF
TGTGCCAGCAGTCGGACAGGGGGCGATGAAAAACTGTTTTTT
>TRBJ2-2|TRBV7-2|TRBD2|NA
CASSLFAGGTGELFF
TGTGCCAGCAGCTTATTTGCGGGGGGAACCGGGGAGCTGTTTTTT
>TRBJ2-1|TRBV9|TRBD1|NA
CASSVTGVTGNEQFF
TGTGCCAGCAGCGTGACAGGGGTAACGGGAAATGAGCAGTTCTTC
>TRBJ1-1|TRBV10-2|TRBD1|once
CASSATDRGLPFNTEAFF
TGCGCCAGCAGTGCGACGGACAGGGGGCTACCTTTCAACACTGAAGCTTTCTTT
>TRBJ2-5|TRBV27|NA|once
CASALLGGETQYF
TGTGCCAGCGCTTTATTGGGTGGGGAGACCCAGTACTTC
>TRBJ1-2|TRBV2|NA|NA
CASSEGSYGYTF
TGTGCCAGCAGTGAAGGCAGCTATGGCTACACCTTC
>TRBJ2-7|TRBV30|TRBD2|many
CAWTPGLAGVEQYF
TGTGCCTGGACTCCCGGACTAGCGGGAGTTGAGCAGTACTTC
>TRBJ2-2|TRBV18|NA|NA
CASSPRPGLDTGELFF
TGTGCCAGCTCACCACGGCCAGGGTTGGACACCGGGGAGCTGTTTTTT
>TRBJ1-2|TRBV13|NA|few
CASSPTGGYGYTF
TGTGCCAGCAGCCCGACGGGGGGCTATGGCTACACCTTC
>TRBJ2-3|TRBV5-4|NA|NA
CASSLRFGRTDTQYF
TGTGCCAGCAGCTTGAGGTTCGGGCGCACAGATACGCAGTATTTT
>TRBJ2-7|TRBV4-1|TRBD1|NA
CASSQPGQGYEQYF
TGCGCCAGCAGCCAACCGGGACAGGGGTACGAGCAGTACTTC
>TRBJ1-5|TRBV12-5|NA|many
CASGLVQGGYSNQPQHF
TGTGCTAGTGGTTTGGTACAAGGGGGATATAGCAATCAGCCCCAGCATTTT
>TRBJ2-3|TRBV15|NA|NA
CATSSRAGGDTQYF
TGTGCCACCAGCAGCAGGGCGGGCGGGGATACGCAGTATTTT
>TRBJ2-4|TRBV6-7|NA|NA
CASRPVAKNIQYF
TGTGCCAGCAGACCGGTAGCCAAAAACATTCAGTACTTC
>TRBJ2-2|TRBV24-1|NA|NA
CATSDPRGFGELFF
TGTGCCACCAGTGATCCCCGAGGGTTCGGGGAGCTGTTTTTT
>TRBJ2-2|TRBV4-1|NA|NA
CASSRSKGSGELFF
TGCGCCAGCAGCCGATCGAAGGGATCCGGGGAGCTGTTTTTT
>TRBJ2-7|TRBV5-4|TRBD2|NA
CASSSAGGNYEQYF
TGTGCCAGCAGCTCAGCGGGGGGGAACTACGAGCAGTACTTC
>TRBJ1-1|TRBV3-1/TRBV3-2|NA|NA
CASSPPGTVNTEAFF
TGTGCCAGCAGCCCACCCGGGACTGTGAACACTGAAGCTTTCTTT
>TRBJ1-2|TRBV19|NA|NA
CASSIGQGGPRNYGYTF
TGTGCCAGTAGTATAGGGCAGGGCGGACCCCGAAACTATGGCTACACCTTC
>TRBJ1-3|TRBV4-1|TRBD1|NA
CASSQTGGTGRSGNTIYF
TGCGCCAGCAGCCAGACGGGGGGGACAGGGCGGTCTGGAAACACCATATATTTT
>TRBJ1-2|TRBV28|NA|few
CASRRSGTYGYTF
TGTGCCAGCAGGCGTTCAGGGACCTATGGCTACACCTTC
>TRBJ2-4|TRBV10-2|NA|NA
CASSESPRGAKNIQYF
TGCGCCAGCAGTGAGTCGCCGAGGGGAGCCAAAAACATTCAGTACTTC
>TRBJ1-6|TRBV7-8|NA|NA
CASRRGRDYPLHF
TGTGCCAGCAGACGAGGACGGGATTACCCCCTCCACTTT
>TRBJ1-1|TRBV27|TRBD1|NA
CASSYTGTGIAFF
TGTGCCAGCAGCTACACCGGGACAGGGATTGCTTTCTTT
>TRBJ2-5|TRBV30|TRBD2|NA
CAWSVGAGVQETQYF
TGTGCCTGGAGTGTAGGAGCGGGGGTTCAAGAGACCCAGTACTTC
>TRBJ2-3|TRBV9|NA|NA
CASSITPTRGLTDTQYF
TGTGCCAGCAGCATCACCCCCACCCGGGGGCTAACAGATACGCAGTATTTT
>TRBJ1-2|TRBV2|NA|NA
CASSAVGVLSNYGYTF
TGTGCCAGCAGCGCAGTAGGTGTTCTAAGTAACTATGGCTACACCTTC
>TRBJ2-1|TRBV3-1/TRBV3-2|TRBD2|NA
CASSQGLLAYSYNEQFF
TGTGCCAGCAGCCAAGGGTTACTAGCGTACTCCTACAATGAGCAGTTCTTC
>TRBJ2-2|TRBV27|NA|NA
CASSSVRFAANTGELFF
TGTGCCAGCAGTTCCGTAAGGTTCGCCGCAAACACCGGGGAGCTGTTTTTT
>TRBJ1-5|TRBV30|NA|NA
CAWSVQGGQPQHF
TGTGCCTGGAGTGTACAAGGAGGACAGCCCCAGCATTTT
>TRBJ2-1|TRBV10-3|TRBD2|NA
CAISESMGRVGRESLSYNEQFF
TGTGCCATCAGTGAGTCAATGGGGAGAGTAGGGCGGGAGAGCCTCTCCTACAATGAGCAGTTCTTC
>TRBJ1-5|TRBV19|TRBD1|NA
CASSGRDRGGNQPQHF
TGTGCCAGTAGTGGCCGAGACAGGGGGGGCAATCAGCCCCAGCATTTT
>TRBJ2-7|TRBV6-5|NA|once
CASSYAGTRHEQYF
TGTGCCAGCAGTTACGCTGGGACCAGACACGAGCAGTACTTC
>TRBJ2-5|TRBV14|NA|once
CASSHALLSETQYF
TGTGCCAGCAGCCACGCGCTTCTGTCCGAGACCCAGTACTTC
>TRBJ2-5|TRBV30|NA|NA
CAWSQGVYRGRGKTQYF
TGTGCCTGGAGTCAGGGCGTCTATAGGGGGAGGGGAAAGACCCAGTACTTC
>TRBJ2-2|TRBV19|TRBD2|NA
CASTSRGTSGSLTGELFF
TGTGCCAGTACCTCTAGGGGTACTAGCGGGAGCCTCACCGGGGAGCTGTTTTTT
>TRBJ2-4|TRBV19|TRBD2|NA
CASTPSGRANIQYF
TGTGCCAGTACCCCCTCAGGGAGGGCGAACATTCAGTACTTC
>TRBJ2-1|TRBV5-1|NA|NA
CASSLGGPRHYNEQFF
TGCGCCAGCAGCTTGGGGGGTCCCCGACACTACAATGAGCAGTTCTTC
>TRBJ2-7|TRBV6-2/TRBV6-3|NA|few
CASSYFGGLIWQYF
TGTGCCAGCAGTTACTTTGGGGGGCTGATTTGGCAGTACTTC
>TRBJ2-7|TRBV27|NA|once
CASSLSQGFTYEQYF
TGTGCCAGCAGTTTATCGCAGGGATTTACCTACGAGCAGTACTTC